This T cell receptor (beta chain) emerged from a study of cytomegalovirus exposure and HLA in healthy donors. General study findings and limits: The dataset shows that most TCR sequences were rare, while some public TCRs occurred in many donors.

PCR primers comprised 60 Vbeta and 13 Jbeta primers. TCRdb keeps only in-frame clones here, not all; method: immunoSEQ multiplex PCR. The table has approximately 280,000 clones, about 90% seen once. CDR1 and CDR2 from the germline V gene are SEHNR and FQNEAQ (reference sequence). The V and J ends lost 3 bases and 4 bases respectively, with 11 bases between them. This CDR3 has 14 residues. In regard to this clone: Antigen: not known.

The rearrangement uses TRBV7-9 and TRBJ2-3, with a tentative D call TRBD2 (5 bases). The sequence was collected from a young woman in good health and CMV-seronegative. The specimen was PBMCs. This CDR3 reads CASSFTWTSDTQYF. CDR3 DNA sequence: TGTGCCAGCAGCTTTACTTGGACTTCAGATACGCAGTATTTT. Drawing the rest from reference TRBV7-9 and TRBJ2-3, the complete variable domain is DTGVSQNPRHKITKRGQNVTFRCDPISEHNRLYWYRQTLGQGPEFLTYFQNEAQLEKSRLLSDRFSAERPKGSFSTLEIQRTEQGDSAMYLCASSFTWTSDTQYFGPGTRLTVL.